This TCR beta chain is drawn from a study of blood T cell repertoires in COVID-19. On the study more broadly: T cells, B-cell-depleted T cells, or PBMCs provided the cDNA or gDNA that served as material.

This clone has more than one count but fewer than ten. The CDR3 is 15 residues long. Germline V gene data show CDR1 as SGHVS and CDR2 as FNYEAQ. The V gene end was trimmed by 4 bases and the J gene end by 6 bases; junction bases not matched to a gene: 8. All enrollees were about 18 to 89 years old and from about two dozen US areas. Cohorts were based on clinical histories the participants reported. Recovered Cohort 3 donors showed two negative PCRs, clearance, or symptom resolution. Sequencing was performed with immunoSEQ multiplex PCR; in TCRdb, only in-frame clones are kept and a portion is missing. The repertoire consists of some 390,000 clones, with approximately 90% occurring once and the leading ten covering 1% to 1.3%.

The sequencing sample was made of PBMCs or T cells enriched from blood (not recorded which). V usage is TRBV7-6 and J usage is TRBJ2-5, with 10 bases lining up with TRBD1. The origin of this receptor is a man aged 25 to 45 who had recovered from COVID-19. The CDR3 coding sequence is TGTGCCAGCAGCTCGGGACAGGGGAGTGTTAAGACCCAGTACTTC. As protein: CASSSGQGSVKTQYF.